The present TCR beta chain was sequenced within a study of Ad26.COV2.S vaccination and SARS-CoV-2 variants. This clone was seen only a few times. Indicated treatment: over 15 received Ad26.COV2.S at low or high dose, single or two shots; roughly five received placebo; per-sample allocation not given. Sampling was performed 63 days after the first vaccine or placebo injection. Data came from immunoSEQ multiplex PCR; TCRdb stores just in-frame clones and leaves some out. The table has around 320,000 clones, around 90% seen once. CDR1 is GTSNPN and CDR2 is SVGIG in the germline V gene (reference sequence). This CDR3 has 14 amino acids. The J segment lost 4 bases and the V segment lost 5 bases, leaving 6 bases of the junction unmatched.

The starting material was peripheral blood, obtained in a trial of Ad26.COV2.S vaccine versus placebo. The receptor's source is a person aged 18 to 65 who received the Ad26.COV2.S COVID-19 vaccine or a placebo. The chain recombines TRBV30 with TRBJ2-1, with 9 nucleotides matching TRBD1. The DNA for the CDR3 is TGTGCCTGGGTTAGGACAGGGGAATACAATGAGCAGTTCTTC. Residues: CAWVRTGEYNEQFF. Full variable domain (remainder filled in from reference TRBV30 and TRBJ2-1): SQTIHQWPATLVQPVGSPLSLECTVEGTSNPNLYWYRQAAGRGLQLLFYSVGIGQISSEVPQNLSASRPQDRQFILSSKKLLLSDSGFYLCAWVRTGEYNEQFFGPGTRLTVL.